This T cell receptor beta chain is from a study of T cells in Graves' hyperthyroidism and ophthalmopathy (dated by TCRdb to between 2019 and 2020). Some background on the complete study: Peripheral blood was sampled at the time of initial diagnosis, prior to any treatment. To identify TCR V-J signatures that set the groups apart, the researchers used a discovery cohort of 100 patients, made up of about 44 with Graves' ophthalmopathy and about 60 with stable Graves' hyperthyroidism. Prospective prediction of ophthalmopathy was tested in an independent validation cohort consisting of 18 to 20 hyperthyroidism patients and some 15 patients who later progressed to ophthalmopathy. For training and testing, the 95 to 100 patients in the discovery cohort were randomly divided in a 7:3 ratio. Thyroid tissue and blood T-cell repertoires from roughly six Graves' hyperthyroidism patients were also compared in the study. After blood sampling, hyperthyroidism patients were treated with methimazole at a starting dose of 30 mg daily, and ophthalmopathy patients were treated with high-dose intravenous methylprednisolone. The paper reports TCR Vbeta CDR3 sequencing of roughly 140 peripheral blood samples: approximately 41 ophthalmopathy, fewer than 80 hyperthyroidism and around 17 progressor patients. The study at large found these results: Sample size was not statistically predetermined, and investigators were not blinded to group allocation. A 13 V-J signature model separated ophthalmopathy from stable hyperthyroidism, with around 88% sensitivity and roughly 81% specificity in cross-validation and 80%/75% in testing. In validation, progression to ophthalmopathy was predicted by the model with nearly 71% sensitivity and 72.22% specificity, a median of approximately 6.5 months before onset. Most expanded thyroid clonotypes (frequency above 0.001) were also found in blood, which suggests that blood repertoires may mirror thyroid immune responses.

The CDR3 spans 15 residues, from the cysteine through the phenylalanine. The read is trimmed to its CDR3 DNA, 45 bases read in frame from base 1. In the germline V gene, CDR1 corresponds to SGHTA and CDR2 to FQGNSA. Trimming costs V 5 bases and J 2 bases, and their ends lie 16 bases apart. TCR beta CDR3 regions were amplified from RNA transcripts. For the first round of RT-PCR on the TCR CDR3, the HTBI primer set was used together with the Qiagen OneStep RT-PCR kit. A second multiplex PCR round built the libraries, followed by size selection and purification. Libraries were sequenced paired-end with 100 bp reads on an Illumina HiSeq2000. From the authors' description of their analysis: SOAPnuke was used to process the raw data, with reads discarded if the reads contained adapters or uncalled bases, had a mean Phred below 15, or lacked an exact constant-primer or identifier match. High-quality paired reads were merged with COPE v1.2.5, and unique nucleotide sequences were defined as clonotypes. Clonotypes were aligned to IMGT TRBV, TRBD and TRBJ reference segments using MiTCR v1.1. The analysis included only V-J combinations with a frequency above 0.0001, which together covered around 99% of the repertoires. The TCS score was defined as F50 (clonal expansion) divided by E x V (chaos), with BLOSUM62-based TCRdist calculated between CDR3 peptides within each V-J. Welch's t-statistics and random forest reduced roughly 540 V-J features to 10 to 15, which were used in a naive Bayes classifier (R e1071). The Morisita-Horn index was used to measure how similar the thyroid and blood repertoires were. In-frame beta chains were kept once TCRdb had trimmed the public reads at Q25 with fastp and called clones with MiXCR. Identical CDR3 proteins give one entry, which carries the most common genes and DNA. The V and J calls reflect TCRdb's pipeline rather than the authors' work. Within this sample are over 700,000 distinct CDR3 sequences, with 38% of them counted one time only. The ten largest clones add up to more than 7% of the sample.

As for this clonotype: What this receptor recognizes is not known. Base qualities are not provided; no much larger clone lies one nucleotide away.

Stable Graves' hyperthyroidism was defined as the absence of progression to ophthalmopathy over 18 months of follow-up. Hyperthyroidism patients were newly diagnosed, with disease duration under 2 months, and aged 18 to 65 years. Patients with uncontrolled infections, other autoimmune diseases, pregnancy or lactation were excluded. Diagnoses relied on clinical symptoms, serum thyroxine and TRAb, thyroid ultrasound and orbital computed tomography. Ficoll-Paque density gradient centrifugation was used to isolate PBMCs from around 9.1 ml of fresh peripheral blood. Trizol reagent was used to extract total RNA, and RNA quality was then checked on an Agilent 2100 Bioanalyzer.

Sequenced input: blood. This receptor was identified in a young man with Graves' hyperthyroidism. The chain couples TRBV7-2 to TRBJ2-7; a tentative D call is TRBD2 (6 bases match). In nucleotide form, the sequence is TGTGCCAGCAGCCCGGAGGGGCGGGGCCCCTACGAGCAGTACTTC. It codes for CASSPEGRGPYEQYF.